One and the same sample provided the 16 T cell receptor beta chains below, sequenced in a study of T cell repertoires in cytomegalovirus infection. Antigens for these TCRs are unknown. Each CDR3 protein gets one entry after TCRdb re-called the reads with MiXCR. The sample yields hundreds of thousands of distinct CDR3 sequences, about 28% seen once. The sequenced sample was cultured PBMCs, obtained from culture after CMV antigen stimulation. The receptors shown here come from a human donor in good health (CMV status not recorded). Some clones in this sample may be carry-over from other donors' samples.

The rearrangement joins TRBV15 to TRBJ1-5; 8 nucleotides line up with TRBD1. Trimming took 7 bases from V and 5 from J; bases not matched to a gene: 25. This CDR3 is built from 20 residues. CDR1 is LNHNV and CDR2 is YYDKDF in the germline V gene (reference sequence). The CDR3 loop is CATTKRGVRAGGSLDQPQHF. Here the CDR3 DNA reads TGTGCCACCACTAAGAGAGGGGTTAGGGCAGGGGGCTCTCTCGATCAGCCCCAGCATTTT. Based on the CDR3 plus reference TRBV15 and TRBJ1-5, the full variable domain is DAMVIQNPRYQVTQFGKPVTLSCSQTLNHNVMYWYQQKSSQAPKLLFHYYDKDFNNEADTPDNFQSRRPNTSFCFLDIRSPGLGDTAMYLCATTKRGVRAGGSLDQPQHFGDGTRLSIL.

This clonotype was found a few times. The V and J genes are TRBV7-3 and TRBJ2-1, with 12 bases fitting TRBD2. The CDR3 sequence is 17 residues long. CDR1 is SGHTA, CDR2 FQGTGA, per germline. V lost 0 bases, J lost 8 bases, and 8 bases stayed unmatched. The CDR3 here is CASSLTGLAGGRDEQFF. In nucleotides, the CDR3 is TGTGCCAGCAGCTTAACGGGGCTAGCGGGGGGGCGGGATGAGCAGTTCTTC.

V and J are TRBV10-3 and TRBJ1-1; D not certain. This CDR3 has 15 residues. Germline lookup yields CDR1 ENHRY and CDR2 SYGVKD. Trimming cost V 6 bases and J 3 bases, with 17 bases left between them. The chain's CDR3 is CAISSHLRRDTEAFF. Written as DNA, the CDR3 is TGTGCCATCAGCAGTCACTTAAGGAGGGACACTGAAGCTTTCTTT.

This clonotype was detected many times. CDR3 DNA sequence: TGTGCCAGCAGTTCCGTCCGAATCCCGAACACCGGGGAGCTGTTTTTT. Translated, it gives CASSSVRIPNTGELFF. The rearrangement uses TRBV28 and TRBJ2-2; D is uncertain. Per the germline V gene, CDR1 is MDHEN and CDR2 is SYDVKM. The CDR3 consists of 16 residues. V dropped 4 bases and J dropped 0 bases, with 12 bases sitting between them.

The rearrangement uses TRBV28 and TRBJ2-2, with 14 bases identical to TRBD2. Germline trimming cut 8 bases from V and 4 bases from J; bases unmatched to any gene: 0. The V gene's germline CDR1 is MDHEN and CDR2 SYDVKM. The CDR3 is 14 residues long. The CDR3 is CASGLAGGTGELFF. CDR3 DNA: TGTGCCAGCGGACTAGCGGGAGGCACCGGGGAGCTGTTTTTT.

The chain links TRBV19 to TRBJ2-1, with no clear D. Germline-derived CDR1 and CDR2 are LNHDA and SQIVND (reference sequence). Trimming shortened V by 5 bases and J by 8 bases, and 13 bases separated the two germline ends. The CDR3 runs 13 residues. CDR3 in amino acids: CASSVLMSHEQFF. DNA for the CDR3: TGTGCCAGTAGTGTCCTTATGAGCCATGAGCAGTTCTTC.

V gene TRBV7-2 combines with J gene TRBJ1-4, with 10 bases matching TRBD1. This CDR3 contains 13 residues. CDR1 is SGHTA, CDR2 FQGNSA, per germline. With V trimmed by 5 bases and J by 8 bases, 2 bases remained unmatched. The CDR3 coding sequence is TGTGCCAGCAGCGGACAGGGGGGCGAAAAACTGTTTTTT. Amino acids: CASSGQGGEKLFF.

This chain uses TRBV6-6 with TRBJ1-1; D not certain. Trimming shortened V by 0 bases and J by 0 bases, and 8 bases separated the two germline ends. The CDR3 contains 15 residues. Germline V gene data show CDR1 as MNHNY and CDR2 as SVGAGI (reference sequence). In DNA, the CDR3 is TGTGCCAGCAGTTACTCCAAGGGTCTGAACACTGAAGCTTTCTTT. Residues: CASSYSKGLNTEAFF.

Here the CDR3 reads CAWRPGGGSEQFF. Written as DNA, the CDR3 is TGTGCCTGGAGGCCCGGAGGGGGGAGTGAGCAGTTCTTC. The V call is TRBV30, the J call TRBJ2-1, with D possibly called TRBD1 or TRBD2 (6 bases each). The CDR3 covers 13 residues. The ends were cut back, 3 bases at V and 9 bases at J, with 15 bases in the middle. Germline CDR1 and CDR2: GTSNPN and SVGIG (reference sequence). The full variable domain, rest sourced from reference TRBV30 and TRBJ2-1, is SQTIHQWPATLVQPVGSPLSLECTVEGTSNPNLYWYRQAAGRGLQLLFYSVGIGQISSEVPQNLSASRPQDRQFILSSKKLLLSDSGFYLCAWRPGGGSEQFFGPGTRLTVL.

The gene calls are TRBV5-1 and TRBJ2-2, with D hard to call. CDR3 length: 15 residues. Trimming took off 2 bases at V and 4 bases at J, with 12 bases between the two ends. Germline V gives CDR1 SGHRS, CDR2 YFSETQ. The CDR3 here is CASSLGDRGTGELFF. CDR3 sequence (DNA): TGCGCCAGCAGCTTAGGAGACCGAGGCACCGGGGAGCTGTTTTTT. The variable domain in full, with the rest retrieved from reference TRBV5-1 and TRBJ2-2, is KAGVTQTPRYLIKTRGQQVTLSCSPISGHRSVSWYQQTPGQGLQFLFEYFSETQRNKGNFPGRFSGRQFSNSRSEMNVSTLELGDSALYLCASSLGDRGTGELFFGEGSRLTVL.

This clonotype was counted ten times or more. The chain combines TRBV4-1 with TRBJ1-2; D gene uncertain. Germline CDR1 MGHRA, CDR2 YSYEKL. Trimming shortened V by 1 base and J by 3 bases, and 18 bases separated the two germline ends. There are 17 residues in the CDR3. The CDR3 coding sequence is TGCGCCAGCAGCCAAGTCTTGGGCCGAAAATCGGACTATGGCTACACCTTC. Its protein product is CASSQVLGRKSDYGYTF.

There are a few counts of this clonotype. The J gene is TRBJ1-5, the V gene TRBV19; tentative D call: TRBD1 (5 bases). The length of the CDR3 is 14 residues. Germline values: CDR1 LNHDA, CDR2 SQIVND (reference sequence). Trimming took off 10 bases at V and 4 bases at J, with 17 bases between the two ends. In nucleotides, the CDR3 is TGTGCCACCTCTTCTTTGGGGGGGAATCAGCCCCAGCATTTT. Its protein product is CATSSLGGNQPQHF. The full variable domain, in which reference TRBV19 and TRBJ1-5 provide the parts outside the CDR3, is DGGITQSPKYLFRKEGQNVTLSCEQNLNHDAMYWYRQDPGQGLRLIYYSQIVNDFQKGDIAEGYSVSREKKESFPLTVTSAQKNPTAFYLCATSSLGGNQPQHFGDGTRLSIL.

This chain links TRBV7-2 with TRBJ2-1; perhaps TRBD1 as D (5 bases). Germline values: CDR1 SGHTA, CDR2 FQGNSA. There are 14 residues in the CDR3. V lost 3 bases, J lost 7 bases, and 13 bases lay in between. CDR3 sequence reads: CASSFSGAGNEQFF. The CDR3 DNA reads as TGTGCCAGCAGCTTTAGTGGGGCCGGGAATGAGCAGTTCTTC.

This clonotype was recorded a few times. J is TRBJ1-2 and V is TRBV19; D remains ambiguous. V was shortened by 7 bases and J by 4 bases, with 19 bases between the two germline ends. The germline gives CDR1 LNHDA, CDR2 SQIVND (reference sequence). CDR3 size: 15 residues. CDR3 amino acids: CASTIGQDPTYGYTF. CDR3 bases: TGTGCCAGTACTATCGGGCAGGACCCAACCTATGGCTACACCTTC.

This rearrangement joins TRBV2 to TRBJ2-6, with D perhaps TRBD1 (5 bases). Between the trimmed V and J ends, which lost 5 bases and 0 bases, there was a span of 11 bases. In germline, CDR1 is SNHLY, CDR2 FYNNEI. The CDR3 is 16 residues long. CDR3 nucleotide sequence: TGTGCCAGCAGTAGACGACAGAGCTCTGGGGCCAACGTCCTGACTTTC. Translation: CASSRRQSSGANVLTF.

With respect to this clonotype: This sequence may be a read error, since a much larger clone differs from it by one base. This chain joins TRBV7-3 and TRBJ2-1; TRBD2 matches 9 bases. The V and J ends lost 4 bases and 4 bases, in that order; junction bases with no gene match: 5. The length of the CDR3 is 15 residues. The germline V gene has CDR1 SGHTA and CDR2 FQGTGA. The CDR3 loop is CASSSGTSRYNEQFF. The CDR3 nucleotides read TGTGCCAGCAGCTCGGGGACTAGCAGATACAATGAGCAGTTCTTC.